This T cell receptor (beta chain) was profiled in a study of T cells in Graves' hyperthyroidism and ophthalmopathy. Amplified regions were TCR beta CDR3 sequences from RNA transcripts. The study used the HTBI primer set for a first-round RT-PCR of the TCR CDR3. A single record per CDR3 protein comes from TCRdb applying MiXCR to the multiplex PCR reads. In the table there are around 300,000 distinct CDR3 sequences, roughly 13% of which are singletons. Orbital computed tomography, thyroid ultrasound, serum thyroxine and TRAb, and clinical symptoms together informed the diagnoses. Trimming took 2 bases from V and 4 from J; bases not matched to a gene: 4. The CDR3 sequence is 13 residues long. The germline V gene encodes CDR1 DFQATT and CDR2 SNEGSKA (reference sequence).

The sequence was collected from a woman in her twenties or thirties with Graves' hyperthyroidism that later progressed to Graves' ophthalmopathy. This chain connects TRBV20-1 to TRBJ2-7, with TRBD2 matching over 8 bases. Sequenced: blood. The CDR3 sequence is CSARQRGLYEQYF. The CDR3 DNA is TGCAGTGCTAGACAGCGGGGGCTATACGAGCAGTACTTC.